This T cell receptor beta chain was sequenced during a study of control samples from healthy donors and cancer patients. The assay was immunoSEQ multiplex PCR, and TCRdb's table has in-frame clones only and misses some. The sample carries 170,000 or so clones, about 94% recorded once. The CDR3 totals 16 residues. CDR1 is SQVTM, CDR2 ANQGSEA, per germline. With 6 bases clipped from V and 5 bases from J, the junction kept 16 bases outside the gene matches. The chain carries TRBV29-1 and TRBJ2-1; 7 nucleotides match TRBD1. Sequencing input: blood. The source of this sequence is a woman aged 40 to 50 in good health. The CDR3: CSVRNPDRVVHNEQFF. The CDR3 DNA reads as TGCAGCGTCCGGAACCCCGACAGGGTCGTCCACAATGAGCAGTTCTTC.